Following are 3 T cell receptor beta chains from one sample sequenced in a study of shared clonotypes between healthy human individuals. Generated by immunoSEQ multiplex PCR, the TCRdb table keeps only in-frame clones and is missing some. The table lists millions of clones, over 85% of them singletons, with about 0.41% in the top ten. Sequences were obtained from naive CD4+ T cells from PBMCs. Regarding subset: CD45RA+ positively selected. The source of these receptors is a man aged 18 to 30 in good health. Some clones in this sample may be carry-over from other donors' samples.

V and J are TRBV28 and TRBJ2-2, with a possible D match to TRBD2 (5 bases). Germline V CDR1 and CDR2: MDHEN, SYDVKM. The V end lost 11 bases, the J end lost 2 bases, and 12 bases lay between the germline ends. CDR3 length equals 13 residues. The CDR3 region has the DNA TGTGCCGGACGGGGTTCCAACACCGGGGAGCTGTTTTTT. It is translated as CAGRGSNTGELFF.

The V call is TRBV15, the J call TRBJ1-2; 8 positions agree with TRBD1. Germline assignment: CDR1 LNHNV and CDR2 YYDKDF (reference sequence). The CDR3 has 15 amino acids. V was pared by 3 bases and J by 4 bases, with 7 bases of the junction left unmatched. The CDR3 loop reads CATSRGQVQGYGYTF. DNA for the CDR3: TGTGCCACCAGCAGGGGACAGGTTCAGGGCTATGGCTACACCTTC.

This chain connects TRBV18 to TRBJ2-5; D uncertain. This CDR3 spans 15 amino acids. CDR1 and CDR2 (germline): KGHSH, LQKENI. Trimming cost V 0 bases and J 2 bases, with 10 bases left between them. The CDR3 region is CASSPPPRQQETQYF. The CDR3, as DNA: TGTGCCAGCTCACCACCCCCGCGGCAACAAGAGACCCAGTACTTC.